This T cell receptor (beta chain) derives from a study of blood T cell repertoires in COVID-19. Study as a whole: There were acute and convalescent COVID-19 samples, and they came from the United States, Italy and Spain.

Sequencing used immunoSEQ multiplex PCR; TCRdb keeps in-frame clones, though not all of them. Seen here are around 250,000 clones, over 75% observed once, and the top ten hold over 3%. The CDR3 is 15 residues long. The V gene lost 6 bases and the J gene lost 4 bases, with 13 bases spanning the gap. Germline values: CDR1 SGHVS, CDR2 FNYEAQ. The TCR originated in a woman aged 35 to 49 who had been exposed to COVID-19. The source material was PBMCs or T cells enriched from blood (not recorded which). V and J are TRBV7-6 and TRBJ2-6; unclear D gene. The CDR3 spells CASSPGQSGANVLTF. The CDR3 DNA is TGTGCCAGCAGTCCTGGCCAATCGGGGGCCAACGTCCTGACTTTC.